This T cell receptor beta chain was documented in a study of T cell responses to AZD1222 COVID-19 vaccine (dated by TCRdb to about 2021). Context from the whole study: AZD1222 recipients with second doses at about 4 weeks or about 12 weeks were pooled, because spike-specific TCR depth and breadth did not differ between schedules. A total of approximately 240 trial participants underwent TCR sequencing, of whom about 210 had received two doses of AZD1222 and roughly 26 had received two doses of the MenACWY control vaccine. Trial participants were enrolled into age subgroups of 18-55, 56-69 and 70-plus years, which contained roughly 140, 27 and 60 TCR-sequenced participants, respectively.

The investigation overall reported the following: Most participants were white British and females outnumbered males, and the authors suggested that clonal diversity may have been underestimated. Reportedly, almost half of the unique spike-specific TCRs recognized epitopes lying outside the regions that are mutated in the B.1.351 and B.1.1.7 variants. CD4 TCRs associated with the vaccine covered the entire spike protein, and the dominant responses were in regions 160-218 and 743-854. In the small 56-69-year group, the increase in depth fell short of significance, most likely because of low power. A significant rise in spike-specific TCR breadth and depth was observed after two AZD1222 doses relative to day 0 and relative to MenACWY recipients. Conclusions about previously exposed vaccinees are limited because only six or seven AZD1222 recipients were SARS-CoV-2 seropositive at baseline. Because no day 14 peak-response samples were available, repertoires were characterized only after the peak T cell response.

Turning to this clone: The antigen it recognizes is unknown. Base qualities are not recorded, but no much larger clone differs from it by a single base.

The CDR3 regions of human TCRbeta chains were analyzed by immunosequencing. Per the source publication's procedure: Repertoire TCRs were checked for matches against a reference library of SARS-CoV-2-specific TCRs that had been generated using the MIRA antigen-specificity platform. Breadth was defined as the fraction of unique TCRs that were SARS-CoV-2-associated, and depth was defined as the fraction of total T cells that were SARS-CoV-2-associated. Using the MIRA data, each spike-specific TCR was assigned both to the spike region to which the TCR was reactive and to a CD4 or CD8 class. Log10-transformed breadth and depth values were compared by one-way ANOVA with Sidak's multiple comparisons tests. The table was pulled from immuneACCESS by TCRdb, which kept in-frame rearrangements only. Such tables lose some clones; where checked, under half of the loss comes from unresolved V genes, and the rest has no known cause. D and trimming were read from the DNA, whereas the V and J calls and clone size are those reported in that table. This sample holds 90,000 to 120,000 clones; 70% to 90% were observed only once. The top ten constitute 6.6% of the sample.

The time point label corresponds to: baseline before first vaccination. The vaccinee samples were drawn from two UK trials, COV001 and COV002, one of which was a single-blind randomized controlled phase 2/3 trial testing AZD1222 (ChAdOx1 nCoV-19) in healthy adults. Trial participant PBMC samples were collected at day 0 and day 28 after the second dose for TCRbeta chain sequencing. This clonotype originated in an adult in good health. The source material was peripheral blood, sampled on day 0 of AZD1222 vaccination.

The CDR3 region reads CASRLGRGLTEAFF. The nucleotides are TGTGCAAGTCGCTTAGGGAGGGGGCTCACTGAAGCTTTCTTT. The chain was built from TRBV12-2 and TRBJ1-1; the table's D call, TRBD1, has no DNA check behind it. TRBV12-2 is a known pseudogene. The CDR3 holds 14 amino acids from the cysteine to the phenylalanine. The read is trimmed to its CDR3 DNA, 42 bases read in frame from base 1.